The 5 T cell receptor beta chains given below trace back to one sample, sequenced in a study of shared clonotypes between healthy human individuals. The table came from immunoSEQ multiplex PCR; TCRdb's copy has only in-frame clones and leaves some out. The data show around 1,900,000 clones, around 93% seen once. The naive CD8 population came from CD45RO-negative cells selected for CCR7, without terminally differentiated effector memory CD45RA+ cells. Material: naive CD8+ T cells from PBMCs. These receptors came from a man aged 18 to 35 in good health. Some clones in this sample may be carry-over from other donors' samples.

The chain carries TRBV7-9 and TRBJ2-5, with unresolved D. The ends were cut back, 2 bases at V and 3 bases at J, with 10 bases in the middle. CDR1 is SEHNR and CDR2 is FQNEAQ in the germline V gene (reference sequence). This CDR3 has 14 residues. In DNA form, the CDR3 reads TGTGCCAGCAGCTTAAGGCTTGAAGAAGAGACCCAGTACTTC. Protein sequence: CASSLRLEEETQYF.

V is TRBV13 and J is TRBJ1-1; no definite D call. There are 14 residues in the CDR3. V was cut by 1 base and J by 3 bases, with 9 bases left in between. Germline V CDR1 and CDR2: PRHDT, FYEKMQ (reference sequence). The CDR3 protein is CASSLAPADTEAFF. CDR3 nucleotides: TGTGCCAGCAGCTTAGCACCGGCGGACACTGAAGCTTTCTTT.

The V and J genes are TRBV4-2 and TRBJ1-5, with 12 bases identical to TRBD1. The CDR3 runs to 14 residues. Trimming cost V 3 bases and J 7 bases; bases outside gene matches: 1. Germline V gene data show CDR1 as LGHNA and CDR2 as YNFKEQ. The DNA for the CDR3 is TGTGCCAGCAGCCAGGGACAGGGGGCACAGCCCCAGCATTTT. Translated: CASSQGQGAQPQHF.

This rearrangement joins TRBV30 to TRBJ2-5, with 8 bases lining up with TRBD1. The DNA end lines up better with TRBJ2-7; the J call may be wrong. The CDR3 is 13 residues long. Germline lookup yields CDR1 GTSNPN and CDR2 SVGIG (reference sequence). The CDR3 sequence: CAWREQGAYEQYF. The CDR3 nucleotides read TGTGCCTGGAGGGAACAGGGGGCCTACGAGCAGTACTTC.

The gene calls are TRBV7-6 and TRBJ2-7; 10 bases line up with TRBD2. The CDR3 sequence is 15 residues long. CDR1 is SGHVS, CDR2 FNYEAQ, per germline. V was clipped by 5 bases and J by 7 bases; unmatched bases: 11. CDR3 sequence: CASSPSGRDRDEQYF. CDR3 nucleotides: TGTGCCAGCAGCCCCAGCGGGAGGGACCGCGATGAGCAGTACTTC.